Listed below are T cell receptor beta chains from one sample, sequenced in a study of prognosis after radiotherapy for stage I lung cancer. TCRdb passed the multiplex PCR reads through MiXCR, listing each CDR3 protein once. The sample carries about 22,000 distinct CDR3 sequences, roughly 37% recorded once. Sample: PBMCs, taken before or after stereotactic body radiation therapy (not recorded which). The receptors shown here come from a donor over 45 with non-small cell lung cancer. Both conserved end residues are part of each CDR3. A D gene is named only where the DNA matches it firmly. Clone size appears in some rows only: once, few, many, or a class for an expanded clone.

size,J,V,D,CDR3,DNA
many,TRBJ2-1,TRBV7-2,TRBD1,CASSIDRVVSNEQFF,TGTGCCAGCAGCATCGACAGGGTAGTGAGCAATGAGCAGTTCTTC
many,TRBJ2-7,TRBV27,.,CASTRAGPPYEQYF,TGTGCCAGCACCAGGGCGGGACCTCCCTACGAGCAGTACTTC
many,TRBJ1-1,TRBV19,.,CASSIGERAFF,TGTGCCAGTAGTATAGGGGAAAGGGCTTTCTTT
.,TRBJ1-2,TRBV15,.,CATSSTTVYGYTF,TGTGCCACCAGCAGCACGACGGTGTATGGCTACACCTTC
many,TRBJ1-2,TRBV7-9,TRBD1,CASSWGTGEPYGYTF,TGTGCCAGCAGCTGGGGGACAGGGGAACCCTATGGCTACACCTTC
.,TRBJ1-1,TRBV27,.,CASSFGPNTEAFF,TGTGCCAGCAGTTTCGGTCCGAACACTGAAGCTTTCTTT
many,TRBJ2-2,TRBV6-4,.,CASERLELPGELFF,TGTGCCAGCGAAAGACTAGAGCTGCCCGGGGAGCTGTTTTTT
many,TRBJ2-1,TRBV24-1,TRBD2,CATSAGLAGGSSYNEQFF,TGTGCCACCAGTGCGGGACTAGCGGGAGGTAGCTCCTACAATGAGCAGTTCTTC
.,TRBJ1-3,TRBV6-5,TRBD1,CASSLSGTGGNTIYF,TGTGCCAGCAGTTTATCCGGGACAGGGGGAAACACCATATATTTT
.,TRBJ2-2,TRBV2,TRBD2,CASSPTSASTWELFF,TGTGCCAGCAGCCCGACTAGCGCTAGCACCTGGGAGCTGTTTTTT
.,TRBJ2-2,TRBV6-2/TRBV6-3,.,CASIRTSNTGELFF,TGTGCCAGCATCCGGACTTCGAACACCGGGGAGCTGTTTTTT
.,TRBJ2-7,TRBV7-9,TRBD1,CASSLDNYRGYEQYF,TGTGCCAGCAGCTTAGATAACTACAGGGGCTACGAGCAGTACTTC
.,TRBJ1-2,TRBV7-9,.,CASSEGQGVYGYTF,TGTGCCAGCAGCGAAGGGCAGGGCGTCTATGGCTACACCTTC
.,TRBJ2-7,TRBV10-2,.,CASSNRERYEQYF,TGCGCCAGCAGTAACAGGGAGCGGTACGAGCAGTACTTC
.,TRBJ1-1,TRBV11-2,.,CAGRSGRGQGALF,TGTGCCGGCAGATCCGGGAGGGGCCAAGGCGCTTTATTT
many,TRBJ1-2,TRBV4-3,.,CASSQETWAGNSYGYTF,TGCGCCAGCAGCCAAGAGACATGGGCAGGGAACTCCTATGGCTACACCTTC
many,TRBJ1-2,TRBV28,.,CASSLLHKFGYTF,TGTGCCAGCAGTTTGCTGCATAAGTTTGGCTACACCTTC
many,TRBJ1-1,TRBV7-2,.,CASSGDTGGNTEAFF,TGTGCCAGCAGCGGCGATACGGGCGGGAACACTGAAGCTTTCTTT
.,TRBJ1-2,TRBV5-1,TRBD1,CASTVQGGNGYTF,TGCGCCAGCACGGTACAGGGGGGGAATGGCTACACCTTC
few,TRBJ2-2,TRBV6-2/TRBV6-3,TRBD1,CASSERTGNTGELFF,TGTGCCAGCAGTGAACGGACAGGGAACACCGGGGAGCTGTTTTTT
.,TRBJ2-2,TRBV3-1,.,CASSQLLRGATGELFF,TGTGCCAGCAGCCAATTATTAAGGGGGGCCACCGGGGAGCTGTTTTTT
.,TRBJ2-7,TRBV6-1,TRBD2,CASLGLPSSYEQYF,TGTGCCTCACTGGGACTACCGAGCTCCTACGAGCAGTACTTC
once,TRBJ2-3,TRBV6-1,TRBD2,CASSDVRGAYTQYF,TGTGCCAGCAGTGACGTGCGGGGGGCATATACGCAGTATTTT
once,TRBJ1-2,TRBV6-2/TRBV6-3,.,CASILALPGWWYYGYTF,TGTGCCAGCATCTTAGCCCTGCCCGGTTGGTGGTACTATGGCTACACCTTC
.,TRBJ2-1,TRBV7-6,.,CASSLAGAELYNEQFF,TGTGCCAGCAGCTTAGCAGGCGCTGAACTATACAATGAGCAGTTCTTC
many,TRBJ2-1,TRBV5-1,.,CASSLLPLDEQFF,TGCGCCAGCAGCTTGTTACCCTTGGATGAGCAGTTCTTC
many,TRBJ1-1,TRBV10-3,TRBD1,CAISERQGVGEAFF,TGTGCCATCAGTGAGCGCCAGGGGGTTGGTGAAGCTTTCTTT
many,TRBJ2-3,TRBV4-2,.,CASSHPGAGDTQYF,TGTGCCAGCAGCCATCCGGGGGCGGGAGATACGCAGTATTTT
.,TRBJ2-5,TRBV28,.,CDSSGGKNQYF,TGTGACAGCAGCGGCGGAAAGAACCAGTACTTC
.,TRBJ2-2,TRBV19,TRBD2,CASSPYSGGVNTGELFF,TGTGCCAGTAGTCCCTATAGCGGGGGAGTCAACACCGGGGAGCTGTTTTTT
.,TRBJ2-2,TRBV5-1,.,CASSEPGRGELFF,TGCGCCAGCAGTGAACCGGGACGCGGGGAGCTGTTTTTT
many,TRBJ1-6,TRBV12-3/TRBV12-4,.,CASSFWGRDSPLHF,TGTGCCAGCAGTTTTTGGGGGCGAGACTCACCCCTCCACTTT
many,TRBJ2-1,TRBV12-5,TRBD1,CASVPGQAYNEQFF,TGTGCTAGTGTCCCGGGACAGGCCTACAATGAGCAGTTCTTC
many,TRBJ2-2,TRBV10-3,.,CAIRTANTGELFF,TGTGCCATCCGGACGGCTAACACCGGGGAGCTGTTTTTT
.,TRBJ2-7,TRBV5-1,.,CASSLDDGARSYEQYF,TGCGCCAGCAGCTTGGACGATGGCGCCCGCTCCTACGAGCAGTACTTC
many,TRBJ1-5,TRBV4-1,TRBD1,CASSQAGGASGNQPQHF,TGCGCCAGCAGCCAAGCAGGGGGGGCGTCGGGCAATCAGCCCCAGCATTTT
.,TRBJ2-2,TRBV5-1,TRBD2,CASSRTSGVATGELFF,TGCGCCAGCAGCCGGACTAGCGGGGTGGCCACCGGGGAGCTGTTTTTT
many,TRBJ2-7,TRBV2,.,CASSGTGGYEQYF,TGTGCCAGCAGTGGGACTGGGGGCTACGAGCAGTACTTC
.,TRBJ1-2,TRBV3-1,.,CASSQDLGGAGGYTF,TGTGCCAGCAGCCAAGATCTGGGGGGCGCGGGAGGCTACACCTTC
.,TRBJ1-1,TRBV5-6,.,CASSFSRDPEAFF,TGTGCCAGCAGCTTCTCCAGGGACCCTGAAGCTTTCTTT
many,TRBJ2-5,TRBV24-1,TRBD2,CATSDPSGKQETQYF,TGTGCCACGAGTGACCCTAGCGGGAAGCAAGAGACCCAGTACTTC
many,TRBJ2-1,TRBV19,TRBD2,CASSQHMVAGVDNEQFF,TGTGCCAGTAGTCAGCACATGGTAGCGGGAGTGGATAATGAGCAGTTCTTC
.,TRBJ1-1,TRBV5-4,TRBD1,CASSLGGRGYTEAFF,TGTGCCAGCAGCTTGGGGGGCAGGGGGTACACTGAAGCTTTCTTT
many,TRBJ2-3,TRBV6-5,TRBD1,CASSYRRDRVADTQYF,TGTGCCAGCAGTTACCGCCGGGACAGGGTCGCAGATACGCAGTATTTT
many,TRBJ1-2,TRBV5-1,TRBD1,CASSHDRGRGYTF,TGCGCCAGCAGTCATGACAGGGGGCGAGGCTACACCTTC
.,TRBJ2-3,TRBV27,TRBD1,CASSTSDRGGTDTQYF,TGTGCCAGCAGTACCTCGGACAGGGGTGGCACAGATACGCAGTATTTT
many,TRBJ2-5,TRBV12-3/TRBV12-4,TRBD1,CASSLGYNRGLPSPYF,TGTGCCAGCAGTTTAGGTTACAACAGGGGGCTGCCGTCCCCGTACTTC
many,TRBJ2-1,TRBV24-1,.,CATSESKNPYNEQFF,TGTGCCACCAGTGAATCAAAGAATCCTTACAATGAGCAGTTCTTC
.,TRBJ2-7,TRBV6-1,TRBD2,CASSPSLGTRKDEQYF,TGTGCCAGCAGCCCTAGCCTTGGGACTAGGAAAGACGAGCAGTACTTC
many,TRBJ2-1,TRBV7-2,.,CASSQGRSGKSNEQFF,TGTGCCAGCAGCCAGGGGCGTAGCGGAAAGTCCAATGAGCAGTTCTTC
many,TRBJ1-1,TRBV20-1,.,CSARDDYEAFF,TGCAGTGCTAGGGACGACTATGAAGCTTTCTTT
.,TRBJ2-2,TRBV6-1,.,CASRGYDGELFF,TGTGCCAGCAGGGGGTATGACGGGGAGCTGTTCTTT
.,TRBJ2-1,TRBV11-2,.,CASSFGAGPSYNEQFF,TGTGCCAGCAGCTTCGGCGCGGGACCCTCCTACAATGAGCAGTTCTTC
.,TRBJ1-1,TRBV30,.,CAWSPGGSGAFF,TGTGCCTGGAGCCCCGGGGGTTCTGGCGCTTTCTTT
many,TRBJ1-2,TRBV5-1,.,CASSLGGEVYGYTF,TGCGCCAGCAGCTTGGGGGGGGAAGTCTATGGCTACACCTTC
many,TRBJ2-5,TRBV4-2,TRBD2,CASSQREQETQYF,TGTGCCAGCAGCCAGCGGGAGCAAGAGACCCAGTACTTC
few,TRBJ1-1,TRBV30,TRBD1,CAWSGKDRGNTEAFF,TGTGCCTGGAGTGGAAAGGACAGGGGGAACACTGAAGCTTTCTTT